The T cell receptor beta chain under discussion was sequenced for a study of T cells expressing NK-cell markers. Study background: The study drew TCR beta repertoires from sorted CD3+CD56+NKG2C+, CD3+CD56+NKG2C- and CD3+CD56-NKG2C+ T cells. One of eight sequenced donors was HCMV-seronegative; the other seven were seropositive.

Generation of TCR beta cDNA was performed by 5'RACE template switching incorporating UMIs. From its re-call of the 5' RACE reads, TCRdb lists each CDR3 protein once, without DNA. Its listing shows approximately 440,000 distinct CDR3 sequences. Germline CDR1 reads SQVTM; CDR2 reads ANQGSEA. The CDR3 has 12 amino acids. V usage is TRBV29-1 and J usage is TRBJ2-5. Sequencing input: blood T cells: a sorted CD56 or NKG2C T cell subset, CD4+ or CD8+ T cells, or bulk PBMC T cells (not recorded which). This sequence was found in a woman between 50 and 59 years old in good health. The CDR3 sequence is CSVRDSSETQYF.